These 7 T cell receptor beta chains came from one sample sequenced in a study of cytomegalovirus exposure and HLA in healthy donors. PCR was performed using 60 Vbeta and 13 Jbeta primers. TCRdb's copy holds only in-frame clones and misses some; the assay was immunoSEQ multiplex PCR. The table for this sample gives 90,000 to 130,000 clones. What was sequenced was PBMCs. These receptors all come from a man aged 30 to 39 in good health and CMV-seronegative.

The chain combines TRBV27 with TRBJ1-4; 8 nucleotides match TRBD1. Germline CDR1 is MNHEY and CDR2 is SMNVEV (reference sequence). The V segment lost 4 bases and the J segment 4 bases; nucleotides outside the gene matches: 26. The CDR3 runs 22 residues. The CDR3 DNA reads as TGTGCCAGCAGTTCAACCGTGGGGGGTAGAGCGGACAGGGTAAAGGGTAATGAAAAACTGTTTTTT. Translated: CASSSTVGGRADRVKGNEKLFF.

About this clone: Relative to the germline gene, one junction end is altered; a read error may explain this. The CDR3 is CSRRPLAGGPYGPKNIQYF. As DNA, the CDR3 is TGTTCCAGACGACCCTTGGCGGGGGGGCCTTACGGGCCCAAAAACATTCAGTACTTC. This sequence joins TRBV19 and TRBJ2-4; TRBD2 aligns across 9 bases. The CDR3 sequence is 19 residues long. Germline CDR1 and CDR2: LNHDA and SQIVND (reference sequence). Drawing the rest from reference TRBV19 and TRBJ2-4, the complete variable domain is DGGITQSPKYLFRKEGQNVTLSCEQNLNHDAMYWYRQDPGQGLRLIYYSQIVNDFQKGDIAEGYSVSREKKESFPLTVTSAQKNPTAFYLCSRRPLAGGPYGPKNIQYFGAGTRLSVL.

The chain employs TRBV2 and TRBJ1-4, with 8 bases lining up with TRBD1. Germline V gene lookup returns CDR1 SNHLY and CDR2 FYNNEI. With V trimmed by 7 bases and J by 8 bases, 9 bases remained unmatched. CDR3 length equals 14 residues. The CDR3 nucleotides are TGTGCCAGCAAGAAAAGGACAGGGAACGAAAAACTGTTTTTT. Residues: CASKKRTGNEKLFF.

The chain combines TRBV15 with TRBJ1-4; 9 bases align to TRBD1. Trimming at V came to 2 bases and at J to 8 bases, leaving 12 bases not matched to a gene. Germline CDR1 reads LNHNV; CDR2 reads YYDKDF (reference sequence). CDR3 length: 17 amino acids. The CDR3: CATSRMGPQGAQEKLFF. CDR3 sequence (DNA): TGTGCCACCAGCAGAATGGGGCCACAGGGGGCCCAAGAAAAACTGTTTTTT.

This rearrangement joins TRBV7-2 to TRBJ2-7, with 7 bases aligning to TRBD1. This CDR3 region has 13 residues. V trimming: 6 bases; J trimming: 4 bases; junction bases outside the gene matches: 6. CDR1 is SGHTA, CDR2 FQGNSA, per germline. CDR3 DNA: TGTGCCAGCAGTTCTGAACAGGGGTACGAGCAGTACTTC. Its protein product is CASSSEQGYEQYF.

The chain joins TRBV5-1 to TRBJ1-1; D possibly corresponds to TRBD1 (6 bases). From germline, CDR1 is SGHRS and CDR2 YFSETQ. CDR3 size: 16 residues. V shed 4 bases and J shed 6 bases, with 22 bases lying between them. The DNA for the CDR3 is TGCGCCAGCAGCCCCCAGGGGCCGAGGTCAGGGGCTGAAGCTTTCTTT. It codes for CASSPQGPRSGAEAFF. The complete variable domain, with remaining parts taken from reference TRBV5-1 and TRBJ1-1, reads KAGVTQTPRYLIKTRGQQVTLSCSPISGHRSVSWYQQTPGQGLQFLFEYFSETQRNKGNFPGRFSGRQFSNSRSEMNVSTLELGDSALYLCASSPQGPRSGAEAFFGQGTRLTVV.

The chain joins TRBV30 to TRBJ2-1; D gene unclear. CDR3 length equals 13 residues. V lost 5 bases and J 4 bases, leaving 12 bases between the germline ends. Germline CDR1 reads GTSNPN; CDR2 reads SVGIG (reference sequence). The CDR3 protein is CAWAASGYNEQFF. CDR3 in DNA: TGTGCCTGGGCCGCGTCCGGGTACAATGAGCAGTTCTTC.